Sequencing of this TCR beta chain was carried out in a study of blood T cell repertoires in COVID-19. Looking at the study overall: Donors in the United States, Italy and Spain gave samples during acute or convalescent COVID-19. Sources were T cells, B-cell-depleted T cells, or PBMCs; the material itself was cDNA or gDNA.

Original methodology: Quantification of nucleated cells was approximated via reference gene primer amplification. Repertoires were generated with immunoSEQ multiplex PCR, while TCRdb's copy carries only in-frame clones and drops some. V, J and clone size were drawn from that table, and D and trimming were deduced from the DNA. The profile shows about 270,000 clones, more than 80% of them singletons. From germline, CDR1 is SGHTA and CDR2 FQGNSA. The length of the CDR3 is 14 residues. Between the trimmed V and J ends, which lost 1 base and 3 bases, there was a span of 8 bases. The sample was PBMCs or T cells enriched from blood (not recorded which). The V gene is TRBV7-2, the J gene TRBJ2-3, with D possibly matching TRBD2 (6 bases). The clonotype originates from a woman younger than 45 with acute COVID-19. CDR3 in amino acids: CASSLDGGTDTQYF. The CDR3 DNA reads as TGTGCCAGCAGCTTAGACGGGGGAACAGATACGCAGTATTTT.